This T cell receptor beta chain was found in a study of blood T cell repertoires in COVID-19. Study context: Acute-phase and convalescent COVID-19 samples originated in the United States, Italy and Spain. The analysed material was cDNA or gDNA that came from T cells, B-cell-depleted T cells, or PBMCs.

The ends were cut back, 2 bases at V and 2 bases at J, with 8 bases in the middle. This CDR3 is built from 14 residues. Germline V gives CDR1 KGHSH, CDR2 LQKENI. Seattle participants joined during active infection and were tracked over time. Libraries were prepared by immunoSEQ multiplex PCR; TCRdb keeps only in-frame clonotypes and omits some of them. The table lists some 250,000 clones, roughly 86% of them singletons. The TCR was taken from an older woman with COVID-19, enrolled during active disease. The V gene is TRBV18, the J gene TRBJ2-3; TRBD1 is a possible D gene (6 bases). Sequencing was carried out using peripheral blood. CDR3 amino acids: CASSPRTATDTQYF. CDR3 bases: TGTGCCAGCTCACCAAGGACAGCCACAGATACGCAGTATTTT. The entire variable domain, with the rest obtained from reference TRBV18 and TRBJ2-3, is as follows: NAGVMQNPRHLVRRRGQEARLRCSPMKGHSHVYWYRQLPEEGLKFMVYLQKENIIDESGMPKERFSAEFPKEGPSILRIQQVVRGDSAAYFCASSPRTATDTQYFGPGTRLTVL.